In its sample, the clone carrying this TCR beta chain was seen once. Its antigen is unknown. Donors counted as nominally healthy when sampled, yet unrecorded immune exposures were likely. The data originate from a study of cytomegalovirus exposure and HLA in healthy donors. The V gene end was trimmed by 3 bases and the J gene end by 4 bases; junction bases not matched to a gene: 7. Germline V gene data show CDR1 as SGHVS and CDR2 as FNYEAQ. This CDR3 region has 15 residues. PCR was performed using 60 Vbeta and 13 Jbeta primers. TCRdb's copy holds only in-frame clones and misses some; the assay was immunoSEQ multiplex PCR. The sample has 150,000 to 200,000 clones; roughly 80% are singletons. The study, taken as a whole, reports: CMV serostatus was the only immune exposure information that was available. Later on, analysis showed that most CMV-associated TCR beta chains appeared to be HLA-restricted.

V is TRBV7-6 and J is TRBJ2-3; 7 bases agree with TRBD1. Sequencing input: PBMCs. This sequence was found in a man over 45 in good health and CMV-seropositive. The CDR3 protein is CASSFEGAVADTQYF. CDR3 DNA: TGTGCCAGCAGCTTCGAGGGGGCGGTGGCAGATACGCAGTATTTT. The full variable domain, in which reference TRBV7-6 and TRBJ2-3 provide the parts outside the CDR3, is GAGVSQSPRYKVTKRGQDVALRCDPISGHVSLYWYRQALGQGPEFLTYFNYEAQQDKSGLPNDRFSAERPEGSISTLTIQRTEQRDSAMYRCASSFEGAVADTQYFGPGTRLTVL.